In this sample, the clone carrying this TCR beta chain turned up many times. Its antigen is still unknown. These data come from a study of molecular identifiers for immune sequencing clone quantification. Study outcomes and limitations: Highly expanded clone sizes could be underestimated by identical TCR molecules sharing a barcode.

TCRdb re-called the PCR reads through MiXCR, storing one row per CDR3 protein. The table records hundreds of thousands of distinct CDR3 sequences, 24% of them present only once. Specimen: naive CD8+ T cells from blood, with Jurkat cell RNA spiked in. Sample subset: FACS-sorted CD8+CD4-CCR7+CD45RA+ naive T cells. This sequence was found in a human donor in good health. Some libraries in this study had Jurkat cell RNA spiked in.

Here the CDR3 reads CASSETGPYEQYF. DNA of the CDR3: TGCGCCAGCAGCGAGACAGGTCCCTACGAGCAGTACTTC. The rearrangement uses TRBV5-1 and TRBJ2-7; a possible D gene is TRBD1 (6 bases). There are 13 residues in the CDR3. CDR1 is SGHRS, CDR2 YFSETQ, per germline. Trimming removed 4 bases from V and 2 bases from J, with 10 bases in between.